The present T cell receptor beta chain was sequenced within a study of CD8 T cells in Susac syndrome. cDNA came from around 0.5 to 1 ug RNA primed by random hexamers. By means of immunoSEQ multiplex PCR, TCR beta CDR3 spanning 54 Vbeta and 13 Jbeta underwent amplification. TCRdb recomputed calls from the immunoSEQ multiplex PCR reads with MiXCR, one row per CDR3 protein. Of around 190,000 distinct CDR3 sequences listed, over 85% are singletons. The germline CDR1 and CDR2 sequences are MNHEY and SMNVEV (reference sequence). V was clipped by 1 base and J by 2 bases, with 9 bases between them. This CDR3 is 15 amino acids long. Negative isolation yielded the CD8+ and CD4+ T cells, while FACS enriched the TEMRA cells.

The source is a human donor in good health. The sample consisted of CD4+ T cells from PBMCs. The genes are TRBV27 and TRBJ2-1; D is ambiguous. The CDR3 DNA is TGTGCCAGCAGTTTATACCCCCCAACCTACAATGAGCAGTTCTTC. Residues: CASSLYPPTYNEQFF.